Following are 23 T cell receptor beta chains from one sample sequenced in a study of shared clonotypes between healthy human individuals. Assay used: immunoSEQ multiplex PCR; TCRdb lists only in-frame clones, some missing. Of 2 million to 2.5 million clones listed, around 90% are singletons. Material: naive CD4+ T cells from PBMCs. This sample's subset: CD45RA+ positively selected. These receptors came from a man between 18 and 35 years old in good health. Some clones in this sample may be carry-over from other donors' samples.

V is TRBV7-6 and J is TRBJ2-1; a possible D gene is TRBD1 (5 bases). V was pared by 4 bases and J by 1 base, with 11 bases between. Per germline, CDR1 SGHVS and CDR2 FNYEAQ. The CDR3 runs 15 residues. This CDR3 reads CASSYVRDSYNEQFF. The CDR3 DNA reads TGTGCCAGCAGCTATGTCAGGGATTCCTACAATGAGCAGTTCTTC.

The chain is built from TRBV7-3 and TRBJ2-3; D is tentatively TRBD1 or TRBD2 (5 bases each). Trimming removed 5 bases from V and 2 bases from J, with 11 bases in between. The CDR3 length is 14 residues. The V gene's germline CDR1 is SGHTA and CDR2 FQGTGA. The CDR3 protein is CASSPGPNTDTQYF. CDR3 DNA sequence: TGTGCCAGCAGCCCGGGACCTAACACAGATACGCAGTATTTT.

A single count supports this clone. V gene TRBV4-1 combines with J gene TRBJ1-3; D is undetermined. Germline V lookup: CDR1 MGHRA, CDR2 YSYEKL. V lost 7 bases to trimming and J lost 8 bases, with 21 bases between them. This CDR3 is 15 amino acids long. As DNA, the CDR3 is TGCGCCAGCACTCAAGACCGGGGATCAATACACACCATATATTTT. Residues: CASTQDRGSIHTIYF.

CDR3 bases: TGTGCCAGCAGCAACCCCGCGGTCCGGGGAGCAGATACGCAGTATTTT. Protein: CASSNPAVRGADTQYF. The rearrangement joins TRBV5-4 to TRBJ2-3; a possible D gene is TRBD2 (5 bases). Germline V gene data show CDR1 as SGHNT and CDR2 as YYREEE (reference sequence). Trimming removed 4 bases at V and 4 bases at J, with 19 bases between. The CDR3 runs 16 residues.

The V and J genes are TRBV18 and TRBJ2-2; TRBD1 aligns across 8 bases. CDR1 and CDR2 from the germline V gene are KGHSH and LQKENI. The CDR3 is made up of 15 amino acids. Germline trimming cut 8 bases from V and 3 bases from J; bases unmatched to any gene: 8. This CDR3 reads CASASGTGYTGELFF. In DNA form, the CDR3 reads TGTGCCAGCGCCTCCGGGACAGGCTACACCGGGGAGCTGTTTTTT.

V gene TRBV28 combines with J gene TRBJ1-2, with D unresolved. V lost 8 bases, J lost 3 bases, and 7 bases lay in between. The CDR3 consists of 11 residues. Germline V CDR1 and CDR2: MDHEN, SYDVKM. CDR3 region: CASYRYYGYTF. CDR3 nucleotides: TGTGCCAGCTACAGATACTATGGCTACACCTTC.

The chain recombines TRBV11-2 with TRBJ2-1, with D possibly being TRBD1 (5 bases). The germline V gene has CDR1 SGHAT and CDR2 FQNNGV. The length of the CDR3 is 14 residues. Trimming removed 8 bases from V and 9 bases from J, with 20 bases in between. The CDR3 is CASFEWARGGEQFF. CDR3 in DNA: TGTGCCAGCTTTGAGTGGGCTAGGGGTGGTGAGCAGTTCTTC.

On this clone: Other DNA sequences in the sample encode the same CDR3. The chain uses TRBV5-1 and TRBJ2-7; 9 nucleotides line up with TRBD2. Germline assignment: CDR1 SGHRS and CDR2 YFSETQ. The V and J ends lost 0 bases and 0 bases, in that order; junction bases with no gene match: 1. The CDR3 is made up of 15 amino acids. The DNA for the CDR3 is TGCGCCAGCAGCTTGGTAGCGGGAGCCTCCTACGAGCAGTACTTC. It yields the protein CASSLVAGASYEQYF.

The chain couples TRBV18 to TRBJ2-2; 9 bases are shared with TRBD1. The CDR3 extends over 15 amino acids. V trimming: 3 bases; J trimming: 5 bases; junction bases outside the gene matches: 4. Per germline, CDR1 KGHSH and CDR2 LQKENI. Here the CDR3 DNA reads TGTGCCAGCTCACCTGGGACAGGGTGGACCGGGGAGCTGTTTTTT. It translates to CASSPGTGWTGELFF.

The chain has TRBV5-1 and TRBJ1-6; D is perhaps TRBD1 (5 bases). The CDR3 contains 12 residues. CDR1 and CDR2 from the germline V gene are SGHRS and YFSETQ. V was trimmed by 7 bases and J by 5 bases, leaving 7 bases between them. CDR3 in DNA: TGCGCCAGCCAGGGTAATAATTCACCCCTCCACTTT. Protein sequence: CASQGNNSPLHF.

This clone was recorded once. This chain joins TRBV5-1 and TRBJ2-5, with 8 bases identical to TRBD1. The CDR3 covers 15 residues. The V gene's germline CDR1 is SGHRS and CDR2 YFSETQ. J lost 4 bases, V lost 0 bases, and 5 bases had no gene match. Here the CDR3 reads CASSLGKTGAETQYF. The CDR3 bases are TGCGCCAGCAGCTTGGGAAAGACAGGGGCAGAGACCCAGTACTTC.

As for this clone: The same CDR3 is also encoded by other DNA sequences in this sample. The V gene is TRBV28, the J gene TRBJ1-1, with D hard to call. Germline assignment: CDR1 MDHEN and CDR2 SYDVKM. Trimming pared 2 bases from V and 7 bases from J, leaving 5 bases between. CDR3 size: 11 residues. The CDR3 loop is CASSLTGEAFF. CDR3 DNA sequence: TGTGCCAGCAGTTTAACTGGTGAAGCTTTCTTT.

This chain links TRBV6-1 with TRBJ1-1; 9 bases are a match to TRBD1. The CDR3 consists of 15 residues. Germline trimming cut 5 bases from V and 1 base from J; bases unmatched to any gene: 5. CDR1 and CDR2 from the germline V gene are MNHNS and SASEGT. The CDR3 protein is CASSPPDRGNTEAFF. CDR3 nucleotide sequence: TGTGCCAGCAGTCCCCCGGACAGGGGGAACACTGAAGCTTTCTTT.

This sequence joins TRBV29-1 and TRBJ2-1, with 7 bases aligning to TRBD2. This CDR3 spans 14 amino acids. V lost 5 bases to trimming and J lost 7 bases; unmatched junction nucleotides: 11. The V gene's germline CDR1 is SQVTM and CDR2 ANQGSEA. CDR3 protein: CSVSRTRGLNEQFF. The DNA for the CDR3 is TGCAGCGTTTCGAGGACTAGGGGCCTTAATGAGCAGTTCTTC.

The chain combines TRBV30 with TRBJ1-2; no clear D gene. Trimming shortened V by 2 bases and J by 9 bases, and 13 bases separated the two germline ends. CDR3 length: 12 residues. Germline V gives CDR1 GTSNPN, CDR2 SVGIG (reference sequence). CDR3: CAWSPLARSYTF. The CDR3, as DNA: TGTGCCTGGAGTCCCCTGGCCCGGAGCTACACCTTC.

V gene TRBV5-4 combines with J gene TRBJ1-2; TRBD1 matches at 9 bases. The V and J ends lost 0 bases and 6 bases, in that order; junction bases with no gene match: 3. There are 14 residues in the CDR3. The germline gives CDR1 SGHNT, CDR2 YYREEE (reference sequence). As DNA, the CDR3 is TGTGCCAGCAGCTTGGACAGGGGGCAAAATGGCTACACCTTC. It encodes CASSLDRGQNGYTF.

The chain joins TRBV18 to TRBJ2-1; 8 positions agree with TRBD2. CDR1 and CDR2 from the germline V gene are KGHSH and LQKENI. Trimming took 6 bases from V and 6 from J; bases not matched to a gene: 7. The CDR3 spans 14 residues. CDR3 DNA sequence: TGTGCCAGCTCCGCGGGAGGATTAGTCAATGAGCAGTTCTTC. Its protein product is CASSAGGLVNEQFF.

CDR3 bases: TGCGCCAGCAGCTTGATGGGGACTAGCGCGGAGCATGAGCAGTTCTTC. This translates into CASSLMGTSAEHEQFF. The chain combines TRBV5-1 with TRBJ2-1, with 10 nucleotides matching TRBD2. Germline V lookup: CDR1 SGHRS, CDR2 YFSETQ. V shed 1 base, J shed 8 bases, and the junction held 9 bases outside the gene matches. This CDR3 contains 16 residues.

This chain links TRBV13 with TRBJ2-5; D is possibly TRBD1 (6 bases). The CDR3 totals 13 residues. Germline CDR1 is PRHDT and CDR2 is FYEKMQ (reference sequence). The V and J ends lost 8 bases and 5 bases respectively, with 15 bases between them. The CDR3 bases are TGTGCCAGCCTGGGCAGGGGCCGGGAGACCCAGTACTTC. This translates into CASLGRGRETQYF. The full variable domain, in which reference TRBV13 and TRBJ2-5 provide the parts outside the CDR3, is AAGVIQSPRHLIKEKRETATLKCYPIPRHDTVYWYQQGPGQDPQFLISFYEKMQSDKGSIPDRFSAQQFSDYHSELNMSSLELGDSALYFCASLGRGRETQYFGPGTRLLVL.

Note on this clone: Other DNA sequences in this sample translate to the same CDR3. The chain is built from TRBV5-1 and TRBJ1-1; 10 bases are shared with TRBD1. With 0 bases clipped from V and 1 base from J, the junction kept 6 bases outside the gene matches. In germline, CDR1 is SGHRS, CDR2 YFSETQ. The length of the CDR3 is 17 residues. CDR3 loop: CASSLADRGLRNTEAFF. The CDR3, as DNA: TGCGCCAGCAGCTTGGCGGACAGGGGGTTAAGGAACACTGAAGCTTTCTTT.

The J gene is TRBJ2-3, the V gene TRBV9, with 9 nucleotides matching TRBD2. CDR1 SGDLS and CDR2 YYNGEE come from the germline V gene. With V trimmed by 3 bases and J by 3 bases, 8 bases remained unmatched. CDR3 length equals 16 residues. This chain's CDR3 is CASSGGAGGGTDTQYF. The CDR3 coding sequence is TGTGCCAGCAGCGGGGGAGCGGGAGGTGGGACAGATACGCAGTATTTT.

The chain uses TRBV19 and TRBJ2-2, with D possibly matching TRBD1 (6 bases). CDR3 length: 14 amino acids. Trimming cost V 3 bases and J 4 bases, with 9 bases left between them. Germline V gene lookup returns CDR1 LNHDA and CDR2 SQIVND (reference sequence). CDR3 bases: TGTGCCAGTAGTATTCAGGACAGCACCGGGGAGCTGTTTTTT. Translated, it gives CASSIQDSTGELFF.

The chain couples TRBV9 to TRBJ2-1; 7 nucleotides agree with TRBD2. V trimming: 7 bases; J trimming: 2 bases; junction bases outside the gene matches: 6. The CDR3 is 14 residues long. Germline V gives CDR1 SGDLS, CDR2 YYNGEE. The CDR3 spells CASSRGGAYNEQFF. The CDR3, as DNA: TGTGCCAGCTCCCGCGGGGGAGCCTACAATGAGCAGTTCTTC.